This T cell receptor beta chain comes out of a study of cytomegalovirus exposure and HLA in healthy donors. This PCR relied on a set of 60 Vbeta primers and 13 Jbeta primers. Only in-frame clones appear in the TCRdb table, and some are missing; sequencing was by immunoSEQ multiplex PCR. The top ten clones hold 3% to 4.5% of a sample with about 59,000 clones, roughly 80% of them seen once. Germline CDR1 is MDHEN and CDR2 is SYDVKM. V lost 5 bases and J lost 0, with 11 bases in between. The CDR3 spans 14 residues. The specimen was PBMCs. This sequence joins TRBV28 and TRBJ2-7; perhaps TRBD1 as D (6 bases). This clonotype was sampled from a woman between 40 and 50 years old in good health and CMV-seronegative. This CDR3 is CASSPWTASYEQYF. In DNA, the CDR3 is TGTGCCAGCAGTCCCTGGACAGCCTCCTACGAGCAGTACTTC.